This TCR beta chain stems from a study of blood T cell repertoires in COVID-19. The germline V gene encodes CDR1 GTSNPN and CDR2 SVGIG (reference sequence). The CDR3 sequence is 15 residues long. The V and J ends lost 0 bases and 7 bases, in that order; junction bases with no gene match: 5. Participants were placed into cohorts based on the clinical history they reported. Exposed enrollees encountered a COVID-19 case at some point within 2 weeks before study entry. Profiling relied on immunoSEQ multiplex PCR, and the TCRdb table lists in-frame clones only, not all of them. Of approximately 300,000 clones listed, 85% were seen once; the top ten hold under 2%.

The source is a woman younger than 45 who had been exposed to COVID-19. The sample comprised PBMCs or T cells enriched from blood (not recorded which). The rearrangement uses TRBV30 and TRBJ1-6; TRBD1 agrees at 8 bases. The CDR3 DNA sequence: TGTGCCTGGAGTGTACCCGGACAGGGAAATTCACCCCTCCACTTT. Its protein is CAWSVPGQGNSPLHF.